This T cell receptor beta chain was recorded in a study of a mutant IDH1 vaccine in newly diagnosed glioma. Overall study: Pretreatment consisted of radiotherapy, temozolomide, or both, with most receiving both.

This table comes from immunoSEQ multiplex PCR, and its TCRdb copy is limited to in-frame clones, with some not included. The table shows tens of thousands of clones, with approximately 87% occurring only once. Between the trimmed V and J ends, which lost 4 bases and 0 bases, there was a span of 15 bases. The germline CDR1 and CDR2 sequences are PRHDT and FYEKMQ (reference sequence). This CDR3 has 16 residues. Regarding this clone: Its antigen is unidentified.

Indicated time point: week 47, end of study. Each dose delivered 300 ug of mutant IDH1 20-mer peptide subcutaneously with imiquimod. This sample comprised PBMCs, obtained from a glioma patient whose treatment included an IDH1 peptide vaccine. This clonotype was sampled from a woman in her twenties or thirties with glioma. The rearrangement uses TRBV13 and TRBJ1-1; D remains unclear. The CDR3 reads CASSSNYNDLNTEAFF. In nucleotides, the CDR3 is TGTGCCAGCAGCTCCAACTATAATGACCTGAACACTGAAGCTTTCTTT.